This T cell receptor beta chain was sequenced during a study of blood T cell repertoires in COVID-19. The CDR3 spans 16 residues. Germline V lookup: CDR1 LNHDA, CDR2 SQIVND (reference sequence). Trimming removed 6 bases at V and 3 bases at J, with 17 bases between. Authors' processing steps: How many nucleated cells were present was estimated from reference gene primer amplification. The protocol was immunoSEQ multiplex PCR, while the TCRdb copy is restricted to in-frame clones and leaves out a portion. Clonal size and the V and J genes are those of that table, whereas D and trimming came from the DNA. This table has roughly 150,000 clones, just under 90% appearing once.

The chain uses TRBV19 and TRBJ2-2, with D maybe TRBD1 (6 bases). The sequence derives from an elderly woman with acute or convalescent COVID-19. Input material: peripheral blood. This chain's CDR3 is CASSDSTGGYTGELFF. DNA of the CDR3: TGTGCCAGTAGCGACTCGACAGGTGGTTACACCGGGGAGCTGTTTTTT.